The rows below give T cell receptor beta chains drawn from one sample of a study of cytomegalovirus exposure and HLA in healthy donors. TCRdb keeps only in-frame clones here, not all; method: immunoSEQ multiplex PCR. The table has around 150,000 clones, roughly 80% seen once. The sequencing input was PBMCs. The receptors come from a girl between 5 and 17 years old in good health and CMV-seropositive. Both conserved end residues are part of each CDR3. The D gene is left open where the match is weak.

j_call: TRBJ1-1
v_call: TRBV4-1
d_call: NA
cdr3_aa: CASSQDVSGNTEAFF

j_call: TRBJ1-3
v_call: TRBV7-8
d_call: TRBD1
cdr3_aa: CASSLDSRDRAGNTIYF

j_call: TRBJ2-5
v_call: TRBV18
d_call: NA
cdr3_aa: CASSPTSAGETQYF

j_call: TRBJ1-5
v_call: TRBV6-5
d_call: TRBD1
cdr3_aa: CASSFLTGDSNQPQHF

j_call: TRBJ2-1
v_call: TRBV6-1
d_call: NA
cdr3_aa: CASTGQTYNEQFF

j_call: TRBJ2-2
v_call: TRBV4-1
d_call: TRBD2
cdr3_aa: CANSLRTSGSGAGELFF

j_call: TRBJ1-1
v_call: TRBV5-6
d_call: NA
cdr3_aa: CASSPYGRGAEIFF

j_call: TRBJ1-1
v_call: TRBV29-1
d_call: NA
cdr3_aa: CSVDSGITEAFF

j_call: TRBJ1-1
v_call: TRBV18
d_call: NA
cdr3_aa: CASSLAAGLNTEAFF

j_call: TRBJ2-5
v_call: TRBV27
d_call: TRBD1
cdr3_aa: CASSHRTDRVSETQYF

j_call: TRBJ2-7
v_call: TRBV4-3
d_call: TRBD1
cdr3_aa: CASSSYPGTGPEQYF

j_call: TRBJ2-7
v_call: TRBV9
d_call: NA
cdr3_aa: CASSATGAYEQYF

j_call: TRBJ2-2
v_call: TRBV12-5
d_call: TRBD2
cdr3_aa: CASGLVTSGISGELFF

j_call: TRBJ2-7
v_call: TRBV5-4
d_call: NA
cdr3_aa: CASSLNNRDTEQYF

j_call: TRBJ2-5
v_call: TRBV5-6
d_call: NA
cdr3_aa: CASSFHQQETQYF

j_call: TRBJ1-1
v_call: TRBV29-1
d_call: TRBD1
cdr3_aa: CSVETTGDGNTEAFF

j_call: TRBJ1-3
v_call: TRBV2
d_call: NA
cdr3_aa: CASKWTGDSGNTIYF

j_call: TRBJ1-1
v_call: TRBV4-2
d_call: NA
cdr3_aa: CASSQDWGEGTEAFF

j_call: TRBJ1-2
v_call: TRBV19
d_call: NA
cdr3_aa: CASSVTGRLFGYTF

j_call: TRBJ1-1
v_call: TRBV6-6
d_call: TRBD1
cdr3_aa: CASSYPRQGVTEAFF

j_call: TRBJ1-2
v_call: TRBV27
d_call: TRBD1
cdr3_aa: CASTKRVGQNYGYTF

j_call: TRBJ2-3
v_call: TRBV27
d_call: TRBD2
cdr3_aa: CASSLLAPRGSTDTQYF

j_call: TRBJ2-1
v_call: TRBV28
d_call: NA
cdr3_aa: CASSPVGAPEQFF

j_call: TRBJ2-4
v_call: TRBV28
d_call: NA
cdr3_aa: CASSEARENIQYF

j_call: TRBJ2-3
v_call: TRBV7-6
d_call: NA
cdr3_aa: CASSLEALGGVDTQYF

j_call: TRBJ1-1
v_call: TRBV23-1
d_call: NA
cdr3_aa: CASPLKRGALVEAFF

j_call: TRBJ2-3
v_call: TRBV5-6
d_call: TRBD1
cdr3_aa: CASRPQGGLPTDTQYF

j_call: TRBJ1-1
v_call: TRBV4-3
d_call: NA
cdr3_aa: CASSQGQGTTEAFF

j_call: TRBJ2-1
v_call: TRBV5-4
d_call: TRBD2
cdr3_aa: CASSLATSGGHYNEQFF

j_call: TRBJ1-2
v_call: TRBV5-1
d_call: NA
cdr3_aa: CASRPDSQGGYTF

j_call: TRBJ2-7
v_call: TRBV5-6
d_call: NA
cdr3_aa: CASSFRQGYEQYF

j_call: TRBJ2-7
v_call: TRBV6-5
d_call: NA
cdr3_aa: CASNGAGARGEQYF

j_call: TRBJ1-2
v_call: TRBV25-1
d_call: NA
cdr3_aa: CASSNLLDIGGKDGYTF

j_call: TRBJ2-3
v_call: TRBV5-5
d_call: NA
cdr3_aa: CASSLVQGTVDTQYF

j_call: TRBJ2-1
v_call: TRBV29-1
d_call: NA
cdr3_aa: CSVHVTFNEQFF

j_call: TRBJ1-3
v_call: TRBV11-2
d_call: TRBD1
cdr3_aa: CASSFLTPGQLSGNTIYF

j_call: TRBJ2-7
v_call: TRBV13
d_call: TRBD2
cdr3_aa: CASSLGWVSGKTYEQYF

j_call: TRBJ2-7
v_call: TRBV6-5
d_call: TRBD1
cdr3_aa: CASRPYRDRVYEQYF

j_call: TRBJ2-4
v_call: TRBV2
d_call: TRBD2
cdr3_aa: CASSEALAGALQYF

j_call: TRBJ2-1
v_call: TRBV28
d_call: NA
cdr3_aa: CASRDLGSSYNEQFF

j_call: TRBJ2-7
v_call: TRBV6-6
d_call: TRBD1
cdr3_aa: CASSSGTVYEQYF

j_call: TRBJ2-5
v_call: TRBV7-2
d_call: TRBD2
cdr3_aa: CASDLRGGYQETQYF

j_call: TRBJ2-7
v_call: TRBV4-2
d_call: TRBD2
cdr3_aa: CASSLEPSGNYEQYF

j_call: TRBJ1-5
v_call: TRBV4-1
d_call: TRBD1
cdr3_aa: CASSQDVDRVYQPQHF